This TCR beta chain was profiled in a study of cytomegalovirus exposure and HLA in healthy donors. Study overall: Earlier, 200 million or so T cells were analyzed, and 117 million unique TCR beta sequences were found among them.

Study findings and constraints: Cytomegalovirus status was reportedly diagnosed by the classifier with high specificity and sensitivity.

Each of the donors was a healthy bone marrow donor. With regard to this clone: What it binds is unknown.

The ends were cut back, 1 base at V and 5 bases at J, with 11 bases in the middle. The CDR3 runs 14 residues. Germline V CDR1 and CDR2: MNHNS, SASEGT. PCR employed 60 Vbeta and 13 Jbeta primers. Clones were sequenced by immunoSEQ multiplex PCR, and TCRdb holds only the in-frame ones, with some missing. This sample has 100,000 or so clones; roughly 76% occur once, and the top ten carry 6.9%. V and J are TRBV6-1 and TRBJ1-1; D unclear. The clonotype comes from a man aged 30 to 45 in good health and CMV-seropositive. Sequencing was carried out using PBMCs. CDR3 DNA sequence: TGTGCCAGCAGTGAAGGGAGGCGGGAGACTGAAGCTTTCTTT. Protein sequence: CASSEGRRETEAFF.